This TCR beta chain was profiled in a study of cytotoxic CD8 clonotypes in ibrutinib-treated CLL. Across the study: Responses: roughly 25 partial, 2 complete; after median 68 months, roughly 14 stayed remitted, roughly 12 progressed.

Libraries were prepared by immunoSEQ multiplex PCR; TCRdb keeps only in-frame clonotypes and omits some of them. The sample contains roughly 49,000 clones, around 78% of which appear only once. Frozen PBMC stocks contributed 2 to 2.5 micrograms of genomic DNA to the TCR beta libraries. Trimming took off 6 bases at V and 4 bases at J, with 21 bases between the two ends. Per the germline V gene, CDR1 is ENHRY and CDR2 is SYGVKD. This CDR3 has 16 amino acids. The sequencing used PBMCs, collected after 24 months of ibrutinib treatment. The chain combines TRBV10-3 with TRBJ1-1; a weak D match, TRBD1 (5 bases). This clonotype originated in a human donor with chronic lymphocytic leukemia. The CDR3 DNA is TGTGCCATCAGCGATTCGGGTGTCAGGGCATCCACTGAAGCTTTCTTT. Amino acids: CAISDSGVRASTEAFF.